This note documents a single T cell receptor (beta chain) sequence. Its antigen is still unknown. The sample is drawn from a study of T cell repertoires in cytomegalovirus infection. The wider study: The authors relied on CMV epitopes, both recently identified HLA-C-restricted and well-studied HLA-B-restricted. Evidence of both CMV infection and a matching HLA type came from public TCR beta signatures.

TCRdb used MiXCR to reprocess the reads, holding one entry per CDR3 protein. The sample holds roughly 340,000 distinct CDR3 sequences; roughly 29% are singletons and the top ten take 15% to 25%. This CDR3 region has 16 residues. V shed 0 bases and J shed 6 bases, with 15 bases lying between them. The germline V gene has CDR1 MNHEY and CDR2 SVGAGI. Notes on the study in general: What dominated the ex vivo response were HLA-C-restricted CMV-specific TCR beta clonotypes. Public TCR beta family frequency separated CMV-and-HLA carriers, including in an independent cohort.

The chain combines TRBV6-5 with TRBJ1-5; no definite D call. This receptor was taken from a human donor in good health (CMV status not recorded). Some clones in this sample may be carry-over from other donors' samples. The sequenced sample was cultured PBMCs, obtained from culture after CMV antigen stimulation. The CDR3, as DNA: TGTGCCAGCAGTTACTCGAGGGCGACCGTAGGTCAGCCCCAGCATTTT. It codes for CASSYSRATVGQPQHF.